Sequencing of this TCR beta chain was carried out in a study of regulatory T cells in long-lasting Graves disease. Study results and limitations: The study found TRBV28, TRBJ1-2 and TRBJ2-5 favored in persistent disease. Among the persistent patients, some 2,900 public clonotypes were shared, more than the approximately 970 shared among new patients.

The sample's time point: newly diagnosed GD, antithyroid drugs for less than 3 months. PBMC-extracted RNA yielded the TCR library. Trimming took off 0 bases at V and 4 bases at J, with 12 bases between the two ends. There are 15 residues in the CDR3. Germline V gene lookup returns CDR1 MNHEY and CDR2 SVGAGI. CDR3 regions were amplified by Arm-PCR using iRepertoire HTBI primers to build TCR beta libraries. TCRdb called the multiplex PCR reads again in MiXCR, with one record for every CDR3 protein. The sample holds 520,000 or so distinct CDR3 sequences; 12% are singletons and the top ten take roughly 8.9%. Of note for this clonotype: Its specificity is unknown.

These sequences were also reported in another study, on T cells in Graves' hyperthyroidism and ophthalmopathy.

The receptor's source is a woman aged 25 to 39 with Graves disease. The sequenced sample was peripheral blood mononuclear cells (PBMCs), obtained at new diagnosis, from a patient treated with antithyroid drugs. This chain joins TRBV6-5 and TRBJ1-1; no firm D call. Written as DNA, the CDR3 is TGTGCCAGCAGTTACTCGGCTGTGCGGATCACTGAAGCTTTCTTT. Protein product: CASSYSAVRITEAFF.